The 10 T cell receptor beta chains listed next were all sequenced from one sample in a study of blood T cell repertoires in COVID-19 (dated by TCRdb to 2018 to 2021). The protocol used for the library was the immunoSEQ multiplex PCR assay. In its TCRdb copy, this immuneACCESS table keeps in-frame sequences only and misses some clones. Where compared with another copy, unresolved V genes explain less than half of these, and the others have no known cause. The sample profile shows about 250,000 clones; around 87% of them were found once. Of the sample, about 2% falls within the top ten clones. Sequencing used peripheral blood. These receptors were taken from a woman in her fifties or sixties with COVID-19, enrolled during active disease.

The chain joins TRBV10-3 to TRBJ1-2; 11 bases map to TRBD1. Losses at the gene ends were 3 bases for V and 4 bases for J; bases not matched to a gene: 4. The CDR3 totals 15 residues. Per germline, CDR1 ENHRY and CDR2 SYGVKD. CDR3 in amino acids: CAISDRDRGGYGYTF. The DNA for the CDR3 is TGTGCCATCAGTGACCGGGACAGGGGGGGCTATGGCTACACCTTC.

As concerns this clone: The sample carries other DNA sequences with the same CDR3. V is TRBV9 and J is TRBJ1-2; 8 bases map to TRBD1. The junction had 4 bases not matched to a gene; V was cut back by 0 bases and J by 3 bases. Germline CDR1 is SGDLS and CDR2 is YYNGEE. The CDR3 has 15 amino acids. DNA for the CDR3: TGTGCCAGCAGCGTAGCACCGACAGGGGACTATGGCTACACCTTC. As protein: CASSVAPTGDYGYTF.

In the case of this clone: Distinct nucleotide sequences in the sample also encode this CDR3. The chain combines TRBV18 with TRBJ1-1; D unresolved. Germline values: CDR1 KGHSH, CDR2 LQKENI. V gave up 2 bases and J gave up 1 base, with 5 bases separating them. The length of the CDR3 is 13 residues. In DNA, the CDR3 is TGTGCCAGCTCACCATCGGGGAACACTGAAGCTTTCTTT. Protein product: CASSPSGNTEAFF.

The rearrangement uses TRBV18 and TRBJ1-4; D ambiguous. The germline gives CDR1 KGHSH, CDR2 LQKENI. The V end lost 1 base, the J end lost 8 bases, and 5 bases lay between the germline ends. The CDR3 totals 12 residues. CDR3 DNA sequence: TGTGCCAGCTCACCACGAGGGGAAAAACTGTTTTTT. Its protein product is CASSPRGEKLFF.

The V call is TRBV13, the J call TRBJ1-1; D perhaps matches TRBD1 (5 bases). In germline, CDR1 is PRHDT, CDR2 FYEKMQ (reference sequence). Trimming shortened V by 5 bases and J by 10 bases, and 11 bases separated the two germline ends. This CDR3 spans 11 amino acids. CDR3 in DNA: TGTGCCAGCAGCCTGGGGGGGGGAGCTTTCTTT. Protein sequence: CASSLGGGAFF. Based on the CDR3 plus reference TRBV13 and TRBJ1-1, the full variable domain is AAGVIQSPRHLIKEKRETATLKCYPIPRHDTVYWYQQGPGQDPQFLISFYEKMQSDKGSIPDRFSAQQFSDYHSELNMSSLELGDSALYFCASSLGGGAFFGQGTRLTVV.

This sequence joins TRBV6-1 and TRBJ2-7, with 7 bases matching TRBD1. This CDR3 has 14 amino acids. Germline loops: CDR1 MNHNS, CDR2 SASEGT. V lost 2 bases to trimming and J lost 5 bases; unmatched junction nucleotides: 6. CDR3 amino acids: CASSESDRSHEQYF. Written as DNA, the CDR3 is TGTGCCAGCAGTGAATCGGACAGGAGCCACGAGCAGTACTTC.

V and J are TRBV6-5 and TRBJ1-6, with 8 bases fitting TRBD1. This CDR3 has 15 residues. V was clipped by 0 bases and J by 10 bases; unmatched bases: 5. Looked up from germline, CDR1 is MNHEY and CDR2 is SVGAGI. CDR3 coding DNA: TGTGCCAGCAGTTACTCGAACAGGGGGGACTCACCCCTCCACTTT. Its protein is CASSYSNRGDSPLHF.

The chain uses TRBV3-1 (or the pseudogene TRBV3-2) and TRBJ1-2; D is possibly TRBD1 (5 bases). The germline CDR1 and CDR2 sequences are LGHDT and YNNKEL (reference sequence). The V end was cut by 0 bases, the J end by 6 bases, with 17 bases between. This CDR3 comprises 16 residues. The CDR3 region is CASSQDITREKDGYTF. The DNA of the CDR3 is TGTGCCAGCAGCCAAGATATTACCAGGGAAAAGGATGGCTACACCTTC.

The gene calls are TRBV5-1 and TRBJ2-3, with 12 positions matching TRBD2. J was trimmed by 3 bases and V by 7 bases; bases with no gene match: 12. This CDR3 is 17 amino acids long. CDR1 SGHRS and CDR2 YFSETQ come from the germline V gene. For the CDR3, the DNA is TGCGCCAGCCGCCTCTACCTAGCGGGGGGGTCGACAGATACGCAGTATTTT. As protein: CASRLYLAGGSTDTQYF. Variable domain in full (rest from reference TRBV5-1 and TRBJ2-3): KAGVTQTPRYLIKTRGQQVTLSCSPISGHRSVSWYQQTPGQGLQFLFEYFSETQRNKGNFPGRFSGRQFSNSRSEMNVSTLELGDSALYLCASRLYLAGGSTDTQYFGPGTRLTVL.

The V and J genes are TRBV19 and TRBJ2-7, with 7 bases aligning to TRBD2. The CDR3 consists of 12 residues. After removal of 3 bases from V and 7 bases from J, the junction contained 3 bases not matched to a gene. From germline, CDR1 is LNHDA and CDR2 SQIVND (reference sequence). Written as DNA, the CDR3 is TGTGCCAGTAGTATCTGGGGAGGGGAGCAGTACTTC. Protein: CASSIWGGEQYF.